This TCR beta chain originates from a study of blood T cell repertoires in COVID-19. Study summary: From the United States, Italy and Spain came samples of acute and convalescent COVID-19. PBMCs, B-cell-depleted T cells, or T cells were the source of the cDNA or gDNA that made up the material.

Seattle-derived patients entered the study during active infection and were followed longitudinally. In the original workflow: The assay estimated nucleated cells by amplifying reference gene primers. Only in-frame clones appear in the TCRdb table, and some are missing; sequencing was by immunoSEQ multiplex PCR. Clone size and the V and J calls come from that table; the DNA yielded D and trimming. The data show 150,000 to 170,000 clones, with around 85% seen just once and around 0.63% held by the top ten. The material sequenced was peripheral blood. The receptor was derived from a man aged 60-69 years with COVID-19, enrolled during active disease.

This CDR3 reads CASSSRTGEVYEQYF. CDR3 in DNA: TGTGCCAGCAGCTCCCGGACAGGGGAAGTCTACGAGCAGTACTTC. V is TRBV7-9 and J is TRBJ2-7; 9 bases match TRBD1. CDR3 size: 15 residues. CDR1 SEHNR and CDR2 FQNEAQ come from the germline V gene (reference sequence). V was pared by 4 bases and J by 3 bases, with 7 bases of the junction left unmatched.